The entry below gives a single T cell receptor beta chain sequence along with its context. No antigen is known for it. The entry originates in a study of T cell responses to AZD1222 COVID-19 vaccine. General study results and limits: Nearly half of the spike-specific TCRs reportedly recognize variant regions that carry no mutations. Elevations in Spike-specific TCR breadth and depth followed administration of two AZD1222 doses. Spike-spanning, vaccine-associated CD4 TCRs were dominant at 160-218 and 743-854. Sampled repertoires all dated from after the peak T cell response.

The assay was immunoSEQ multiplex PCR, and TCRdb's table has in-frame clones only and misses some. The data contain around 250,000 clones, 90% to 95% of them seen just once; the ten biggest clones take up approximately 0.52%. CDR3 size: 16 residues. CDR1 SGHRS and CDR2 YFSETQ come from the germline V gene. Trimming at V came to 4 bases and at J to 2 bases, leaving 6 bases not matched to a gene. The chain has TRBV5-1 and TRBJ2-4, with 10 bases identical to TRBD1. Here the sequenced sample was peripheral blood, taken on day 0 of AZD1222 vaccination. This receptor was identified in an adult in good health. The CDR3 loop reads CASSPGQGISKNIQYF. CDR3 sequence (DNA): TGCGCCAGCAGCCCGGGACAGGGGATTTCCAAAAACATTCAGTACTTC.